This T cell receptor (beta chain) was profiled in a study of cytomegalovirus exposure and HLA in healthy donors. Findings and caveats of the study: Accounts indicate the classifier identified cytomegalovirus status with strong specificity and sensitivity.

PCR was performed using 60 Vbeta and 13 Jbeta primers. The assay was immunoSEQ multiplex PCR, and TCRdb's table has in-frame clones only and misses some. The data contain under 300,000 clones, about four fifths of them singletons. This CDR3 has 15 amino acids. V was cut by 0 bases and J by 6 bases, with 12 bases left in between. Per the germline V gene, CDR1 is SGHRS and CDR2 is YFSETQ. With respect to this clone: Its specificity is not known.

The chain joins TRBV5-1 to TRBJ2-2; D is undetermined. The sample was PBMCs. The sequence derives from a woman aged 40-49 years in good health and CMV-seropositive. CDR3 protein: CASSLDPLGAGELFF. CDR3 nucleotides: TGCGCCAGCAGCTTGGACCCCCTTGGAGCCGGGGAGCTGTTTTTT. The entire variable domain, with the rest obtained from reference TRBV5-1 and TRBJ2-2, is as follows: KAGVTQTPRYLIKTRGQQVTLSCSPISGHRSVSWYQQTPGQGLQFLFEYFSETQRNKGNFPGRFSGRQFSNSRSEMNVSTLELGDSALYLCASSLDPLGAGELFFGEGSRLTVL.